This T cell receptor (beta chain) was identified in a study of beta chain features in type 1 diabetes. Findings and caveats of the study: All four CD4+ subsets of Type 1 diabetes patients contained TCRB CDR3s that were moderately but significantly shorter.

V was cut by 4 bases and J by 4 bases, with 11 bases left in between. The germline V gene encodes CDR1 SGDLS and CDR2 YYNGEE. This CDR3 comprises 13 residues. Isolated RNA was reverse transcribed in full, so expressed TCRB transcripts were sequenced. Assay: immunoSEQ multiplex PCR; the TCRdb copy retains only in-frame clones and omits some. The sample carries under 850,000 clones, roughly 12% recorded once. This clone was counted a few times. Antigen: not known. The specimen was naive CD4+ T cells from blood. The chain employs TRBV9 and TRBJ1-1, with D unclear. The source of this sequence is a man younger than 35 with type 1 diabetes. CDR3 bases: TGTGCCAGCAGCACCAGATCGGGCACTGAAGCTTTCTTT. Translation: CASSTRSGTEAFF. Using reference TRBV9 and TRBJ1-1 for the parts outside the CDR3, the full variable domain is DSGVTQTPKHLITATGQRVTLRCSPRSGDLSVYWYQQSLDQGLQFLIQYYNGEERAKGNILERFSAQQFPDLHSELNLSSLELGDSALYFCASSTRSGTEAFFGQGTRLTVV.